Sequencing of this TCR beta chain was carried out in a study of cytomegalovirus exposure and HLA in healthy donors. Study-level information: Tens of millions of unique TCRs from HLA-typed donors made up an early data release.

Notes on the study in general: Accurate prediction of most subjects' HLA-A and HLA-B alleles from TCR beta sequences was reported. As confirmed in vitro, a few CMV-associated chains were specific for CMV antigens.

CDR1 MDHEN and CDR2 SYDVKM come from the germline V gene. The CDR3 is 15 amino acids. V dropped 7 bases and J dropped 4 bases, with 19 bases sitting between them. PCR was performed using 60 Vbeta and 13 Jbeta primers. In the study's own analysis: In a later analysis, of some 80 million unique beta chains, roughly 9.9 million appeared in at least two donors. Assay used: immunoSEQ multiplex PCR; TCRdb lists only in-frame clones, some missing. The V and J calls and clone size were taken over from that table, and D and trimming were inferred from the DNA. The sample contains fewer than 150,000 clones, over 70% of which appear only once. Points on this clone: Antigen unknown.

The chain employs TRBV28 and TRBJ1-1; D is perhaps TRBD1 (5 bases). The sequencing sample was made of PBMCs. This TCR came from a woman aged 45-65 years in good health and CMV-seropositive. The CDR3 nucleotides read TGTGCCAGCATACAGGCATCGGGTTGGGTCACTGAAGCTTTCTTT. Its translation is CASIQASGWVTEAFF.